The text below deals with one T cell receptor (beta chain). Its specificity is not known. This record belongs to a study of T cells in narcolepsy. Study information: Donors had narcolepsy type 1 or type 2, or were healthy controls. Study-wide results and caveats: Same-patient CSF and blood CD4+ T cell clonotypes included HCRT-specific and TRIB2-specific autoreactive ones. Reportedly, autoreactive clonotypes were serially detected in patients' blood but not controls'. Autoreactive clone sequences were missing from some blood memory CD4+ repertoires.

Trimming removed 5 bases from V and 9 bases from J; junction bases left unmatched: 4. Germline CDR1 MNHNS, CDR2 SASEGT. The CDR3 loop spans 12 amino acids. The data were produced by immunoSEQ multiplex PCR, yet TCRdb's version contains in-frame clones alone and is incomplete. The sample includes 20,000 to 25,000 clones, about 82% of them seen just once. This clonotype was sampled from a human donor in good health. V and J are TRBV6-1 and TRBJ2-1; 7 nucleotides match TRBD1. The sequencing input was memory (CD45RA-) CD4+ T cells from blood. CDR3 sequence reads: CASSPKGAEQFF. The CDR3 region has the DNA TGTGCCAGCAGTCCTAAGGGGGCTGAGCAGTTCTTC.